One sample yielded the 20 T cell receptor beta chains listed below, sequenced in a study of PD-L1 blockade in urothelial cancer. Produced via immunoSEQ multiplex PCR; TCRdb's table is partial and in-frame only. This table has about 56,000 clones, over 75% appearing once. Indicated time point: pretreatment peripheral blood. This material consisted of PBMCs, taken around atezolizumab (anti-PD-L1) treatment. These receptors came from a man aged 70 or older with urothelial cancer.

The rearrangement uses TRBV27 and TRBJ1-1; unclear D gene. Trimming removed 2 bases from V and 2 bases from J, with 12 bases in between. Germline V gene data show CDR1 as MNHEY and CDR2 as SMNVEV (reference sequence). The CDR3 sequence is 15 residues long. CDR3 loop: CASSLVFQANTEAFF. CDR3 coding DNA: TGTGCCAGCAGTTTAGTATTCCAGGCAAACACTGAAGCTTTCTTT.

A single count supports this clone. V gene TRBV5-1 combines with J gene TRBJ1-5; TRBD1 might be the D (5 bases). V was cut by 6 bases and J by 1 base, with 14 bases left in between. The CDR3 is made up of 15 amino acids. CDR1 SGHRS and CDR2 YFSETQ come from the germline V gene. The CDR3 DNA reads as TGCGCCAGCACTTCGGGGGAGGGAAGCAATCAGCCCCAGCATTTT. Its translation: CASTSGEGSNQPQHF.

The chain carries TRBV2 and TRBJ2-5; D perhaps matches TRBD1 (7 bases). V dropped 6 bases and J dropped 5 bases, with 13 bases sitting between them. This CDR3 is 13 amino acids long. CDR1 is SNHLY, CDR2 FYNNEI, per germline. DNA of the CDR3: TGTGCCAGCAGGGCACAGGGGAGGGAGACCCAGTACTTC. Translation gives CASRAQGRETQYF.

This chain joins TRBV7-9 and TRBJ2-7, with D perhaps matching TRBD1 (6 bases). V gave up 6 bases and J gave up 4 bases, with 16 bases separating them. The CDR3 is 14 amino acids. Germline loops: CDR1 SEHNR, CDR2 FQNEAQ (reference sequence). CDR3 DNA: TGTGCCAGCAGTTCAGGTCTAAGGGGGTACGAGCAGTACTTC. It specifies CASSSGLRGYEQYF. The complete variable domain, with remaining parts taken from reference TRBV7-9 and TRBJ2-7, reads DTGVSQNPRHKITKRGQNVTFRCDPISEHNRLYWYRQTLGQGPEFLTYFQNEAQLEKSRLLSDRFSAERPKGSFSTLEIQRTEQGDSAMYLCASSSGLRGYEQYFGPGTRLTVT.

The chain is built from TRBV7-9 and TRBJ2-7; 7 bases are a match to TRBD2. V was pared by 2 bases and J by 0 bases, with 7 bases of the junction left unmatched. Per germline, CDR1 SEHNR and CDR2 FQNEAQ (reference sequence). This CDR3 has 16 amino acids. The CDR3 spells CASSLSGDGNSYEQYF. The CDR3 DNA reads TGTGCCAGCAGCTTAAGCGGGGACGGAAACTCCTACGAGCAGTACTTC. The whole variable domain, filled in from reference TRBV7-9 and TRBJ2-7, reads DTGVSQNPRHKITKRGQNVTFRCDPISEHNRLYWYRQTLGQGPEFLTYFQNEAQLEKSRLLSDRFSAERPKGSFSTLEIQRTEQGDSAMYLCASSLSGDGNSYEQYFGPGTRLTVT.

The chain has TRBV4-1 and TRBJ2-5; a possible D gene is TRBD2 (7 bases). Trimming stripped 5 bases from V and 0 bases from J, with 16 bases between. This CDR3 contains 16 residues. Germline lookup yields CDR1 MGHRA and CDR2 YSYEKL. CDR3: CASSFGGGGDQETQYF. CDR3 in DNA: TGCGCCAGCAGCTTCGGGGGCGGGGGAGACCAAGAGACCCAGTACTTC.

The CDR3 region has the DNA TGTGCCAGCAGCTCGACCCCCCAGGCAACCGGGGAGCTGTTTTTT. It specifies CASSSTPQATGELFF. The chain uses TRBV7-6 and TRBJ2-2; D gene ambiguous. V lost 4 bases, J lost 5 bases, and 14 bases lay in between. Germline lookup yields CDR1 SGHVS and CDR2 FNYEAQ. The CDR3 sequence is 15 residues long.

This chain links TRBV11-2 with TRBJ2-1, with TRBD1 as a possible D gene (5 bases). The V end was cut by 6 bases, the J end by 5 bases, with 17 bases between. The CDR3 length is 15 residues. In germline, CDR1 is SGHAT, CDR2 FQNNGV. This CDR3 is CASRGTSGWNNEQFF. In nucleotides, the CDR3 is TGTGCCAGCAGGGGTACCTCAGGGTGGAACAATGAGCAGTTCTTC.

V and J are TRBV15 and TRBJ2-7; TRBD1 aligns across 9 bases. Germline CDR1 and CDR2: LNHNV and YYDKDF (reference sequence). This CDR3 has 16 residues. Trimming took 5 bases from V and 4 from J; bases not matched to a gene: 12. CDR3 amino acids: CATSGSSGTGSYEQYF. The CDR3 DNA is TGTGCCACCAGCGGAAGCTCCGGGACAGGGTCTTACGAGCAGTACTTC.

This clone has just one count. The chain joins TRBV10-1 to TRBJ2-7, with a tentative D call TRBD2 (5 bases). Germline V gene data show CDR1 as WNHNN and CDR2 as SYGVQD (reference sequence). Trimming shortened V by 6 bases and J by 6 bases, and 12 bases separated the two germline ends. The CDR3 consists of 12 residues. In DNA form, the CDR3 reads TGCGCCAGCAGCACCGGACTCGGCGAGCAGTACTTC. Residues: CASSTGLGEQYF.

The V and J genes are TRBV19 and TRBJ1-1, with D possibly matching TRBD1 (6 bases). This CDR3 is 14 amino acids long. V lost 4 bases, J lost 7 bases, and 16 bases lay in between. CDR1 is LNHDA and CDR2 is SQIVND in the germline V gene (reference sequence). The CDR3 region is CASSTQGNWDEAFF. The CDR3, as DNA: TGTGCCAGTAGTACCCAGGGGAACTGGGATGAAGCTTTCTTT.

This clone was seen once. In nucleotides, the CDR3 is TGTGCCAGTAGTCTCCCTGGGACAGGGGGACAGCCCCAGCATTTT. This sequence encodes CASSLPGTGGQPQHF. The rearrangement links TRBV19 to TRBJ1-5, with TRBD1 identical over 11 bases. The CDR3 length is 15 residues. Germline CDR1 LNHDA, CDR2 SQIVND (reference sequence). Losses at the gene ends were 5 bases for V and 7 bases for J; bases not matched to a gene: 7.

The V and J genes are TRBV10-3 and TRBJ1-1, with D maybe TRBD1 (6 bases). Germline values: CDR1 ENHRY, CDR2 SYGVKD. V shed 0 bases and J shed 1 base, with 12 bases lying between them. The CDR3 contains 16 residues. The CDR3 reads CAISESPGTPNTEAFF. The CDR3 coding sequence is TGTGCCATCAGTGAGTCCCCTGGGACACCGAACACTGAAGCTTTCTTT.

This chain joins TRBV4-1 and TRBJ2-5; D uncertain. The V end was cut by 1 base, the J end by 5 bases, with 11 bases between. Germline CDR1 MGHRA, CDR2 YSYEKL. This CDR3 is 14 amino acids long. The CDR3 reads CASSQGGIRETQYF. The CDR3, as DNA: TGCGCCAGCAGCCAAGGAGGAATTCGGGAGACCCAGTACTTC.

V usage is TRBV6-5 and J usage is TRBJ2-7, with D possibly matching TRBD1 (7 bases). The V gene lost 8 bases and the J gene lost 3 bases, with 14 bases spanning the gap. In germline, CDR1 is MNHEY, CDR2 SVGAGI. The CDR3 spans 13 residues. The CDR3 here is CASFNRGLYEQYF. The CDR3 DNA follows: TGTGCCAGCTTCAACAGGGGACTCTACGAGCAGTACTTC.

This clone has a single count. The genes are TRBV7-9 and TRBJ2-3; no clear D. V dropped 2 bases and J dropped 3 bases, with 6 bases sitting between them. Germline-derived CDR1 and CDR2 are SEHNR and FQNEAQ (reference sequence). The CDR3 is 13 amino acids. CDR3 sequence reads: CASSLMETDTQYF. The CDR3 region has the DNA TGTGCCAGCAGCTTAATGGAGACAGATACGCAGTATTTT.

This chain uses TRBV9 with TRBJ2-2; 9 bases align to TRBD2. CDR3 length: 14 residues. The V gene end was trimmed by 10 bases and the J gene end by 5 bases; junction bases not matched to a gene: 9. Germline assignment: CDR1 SGDLS and CDR2 YYNGEE. In nucleotides, the CDR3 is TGTGCCTCCTCTAGCGGGATTGGGACCGGGGAGCTGTTTTTT. It codes for CASSSGIGTGELFF.

Here the CDR3 reads CASSLPVSETQYF. The DNA of the CDR3 is TGTGCCAGCAGCTTACCGGTATCTGAGACCCAGTACTTC. The rearrangement uses TRBV7-8 and TRBJ2-5; D is unresolved. The CDR3 extends over 13 amino acids. Trimming took off 2 bases at V and 5 bases at J, with 9 bases between the two ends. Germline CDR1 reads SGHVS; CDR2 reads FQNEAQ.

The CDR3 coding sequence is TGTGCCAGCAGCTTAGGCGGGAACTCCTACTACGAGCAGTACTTC. The encoded protein is CASSLGGNSYYEQYF. This chain connects TRBV7-9 to TRBJ2-7; tentative D call: TRBD2 (6 bases). V was pared by 1 base and J by 3 bases, with 13 bases between. The CDR3 is made up of 15 amino acids. CDR1 is SEHNR and CDR2 is FQNEAQ in the germline V gene (reference sequence).

The table lists this clone with a count of one. This chain connects TRBV28 to TRBJ2-1; no firm D call. With 5 bases removed from V and 8 bases from J, the gap between germline ends came to 13 bases. The CDR3 has 13 amino acids. Germline CDR1 and CDR2: MDHEN and SYDVKM. CDR3 DNA: TGTGCCAGCAGTGCCCACTCGGTCCATGAGCAGTTCTTC. It is translated as CASSAHSVHEQFF.